Below are 3 T cell receptor beta chains sequenced from a single sample in a study of tumor-infiltrating lymphocytes in primary liver carcinoma. Priming with a constant-region primer yielded TCR beta cDNA from 400 to 550 ng total RNA. Three nested multiplex PCR rounds, a slightly modified ARM-PCR method, built the TCR beta libraries. Two initial PCR rounds of about 9 cycles each paired TRBV1-TRBV30 forward primers with a C-beta reverse primer. TCRdb ran MiXCR on the multiplex PCR reads and lists one entry per CDR3 protein. The table lists roughly 53,000 distinct CDR3 sequences, around 79% of them singletons. Unsorted bulk tissue, about 20-32 mg of it, served as the source for co-extraction of RNA and DNA. The specimen sequenced was liver tumor tissue from sampling region 2. This sample's subset: tumor region T2, inferior pole. Receptors were obtained from a man aged 35-49 years with primary liver carcinoma and hepatitis B virus infection.

This chain joins TRBV11-2 and TRBJ1-2; no reliable D call. Trimming left V 0 bases short and J 9 bases short, with 11 bases between. The CDR3 is 13 amino acids. CDR1 and CDR2 from the germline V gene are SGHAT and FQNNGV. The CDR3 loop is CASSLEGSYSYTF. CDR3 sequence (DNA): TGTGCCAGCAGCTTAGAGGGGAGTTATAGCTACACCTTC.

The chain links TRBV11-2 to TRBJ2-3, with D possibly called TRBD1 or TRBD2 (5 bases each). This CDR3 spans 14 amino acids. Trimming removed 7 bases from V and 0 bases from J, with 11 bases in between. Germline V gene data show CDR1 as SGHAT and CDR2 as FQNNGV. The CDR3 bases are TGTGCCAGCACCCTACGGGACAGCACAGATACGCAGTATTTT. Translating gives CASTLRDSTDTQYF.

Concerning this clonotype itself: Since a much larger clone is just one base distant, this may be a read error. The rearrangement uses TRBV24-1 and TRBJ2-3, with 7 bases fitting TRBD2. Per the germline V gene, CDR1 is KGHDR and CDR2 is SFDVKD. The CDR3 contains 12 residues. CDR3 coding DNA: TGTGTCACCACTAGCGATGCAGATACGCAGTATTTT. Translated: CVTTSDADTQYF.